The sequence of this T cell receptor beta chain was determined in a study of memory CD4+ T cells and cytomegalovirus serostatus. Produced via immunoSEQ multiplex PCR; TCRdb's table is partial and in-frame only. The profile covers about 50,000 clones, with about 79% appearing a single time and roughly 0.6% taken by the ten largest. Single viable CD3+CD4+CD8-CD45RO+ cells were sorted as the memory CD4+ T cells. Donors' CMV status reflects serum IgG against pp150, pp28, p38, p52. V shed 4 bases, J shed 9 bases, and the junction held 14 bases outside the gene matches. This CDR3 comprises 16 residues. The germline gives CDR1 SGHNT, CDR2 YYREEE (reference sequence).

The receptor was isolated from an adult in good health and CMV-seronegative. This chain uses TRBV5-4 with TRBJ2-1; TRBD2 aligns across 9 bases. Specimen: memory CD4+ T cells from blood. The CDR3 reads CASSAESGGRTGEQFF. The CDR3 DNA sequence: TGTGCCAGCAGCGCGGAGAGCGGGGGGCGAACGGGTGAGCAGTTCTTC.